These T cell receptor beta chains were read from a single sample in a study of T cell changes during pregnancy in multiple sclerosis. Using immunoSEQ multiplex PCR, the repertoire was profiled, and TCRdb retains in-frame clones only, with some absent. The sample gives 33,000 or so clones, roughly nine tenths of which show up once; 3% to 4% is in the top ten. The source was CD8+ T cells from peripheral blood mononuclear cells, collected in the second trimester of pregnancy. The receptors come from a female donor in good health, enrolled as a control in a pregnancy study. Each CDR3 is given with its conserved first and last residue. D genes are given only for firm matches. Size is omitted from some rows. Given values are once, few, many or a class for expanded clones.

j_call: TRBJ2-2
v_call: TRBV4-1
clone_size: .
d_call: .
cdr3_aa: CASSRAGETGELFF
cdr3_nt: TGCGCCAGCAGCCGCGCCGGGGAAACCGGGGAGCTGTTTTTT

j_call: TRBJ2-7
v_call: TRBV4-3
clone_size: .
d_call: TRBD1
cdr3_aa: CASSPGTGGSEQYF
cdr3_nt: TGCGCCAGCAGCCCCGGGACAGGGGGTTCCGAGCAGTACTTC

j_call: TRBJ1-1
v_call: TRBV4-1
clone_size: once
d_call: .
cdr3_aa: CASSPSMGSEAFF
cdr3_nt: TGCGCCAGCAGCCCCTCCATGGGCAGTGAAGCTTTCTTT

j_call: TRBJ2-5
v_call: TRBV29-1
clone_size: .
d_call: .
cdr3_aa: CSFGVRTLSGETQYF
cdr3_nt: TGCAGCTTTGGGGTCCGGACCCTAAGCGGAGAGACCCAGTACTTC

j_call: TRBJ2-3
v_call: TRBV7-3
clone_size: .
d_call: .
cdr3_aa: CASSLAGEKTDTQYF
cdr3_nt: TGTGCCAGCAGCTTAGCAGGGGAGAAGACAGATACGCAGTATTTT

j_call: TRBJ1-3
v_call: TRBV5-6
clone_size: .
d_call: .
cdr3_aa: CASSLGTLDSKGNTIYF
cdr3_nt: TGTGCCAGCAGCTTGGGGACTCTCGATTCCAAAGGAAACACCATATATTTT

j_call: TRBJ1-2
v_call: TRBV4-2
clone_size: once
d_call: .
cdr3_aa: CASSQEVTGSNYGYTF
cdr3_nt: TGTGCCAGCAGCCAAGAGGTCACGGGATCAAACTATGGCTACACCTTC

j_call: TRBJ1-3
v_call: TRBV18
clone_size: .
d_call: .
cdr3_aa: CASSPPGVGNTIYF
cdr3_nt: TGTGCCAGCTCACCTCCCGGGGTAGGAAACACCATATATTTT

j_call: TRBJ1-2
v_call: TRBV6-4
clone_size: .
d_call: TRBD1
cdr3_aa: CASSDSGQGAGGYTF
cdr3_nt: TGTGCCAGCAGTGACTCCGGACAGGGGGCAGGGGGCTACACCTTC

j_call: TRBJ2-3
v_call: TRBV6-5
clone_size: .
d_call: TRBD2
cdr3_aa: CASSYSIVAGTDTQYF
cdr3_nt: TGTGCCAGCAGTTACTCGATCGTAGCGGGGACAGATACGCAGTATTTT

j_call: TRBJ1-6
v_call: TRBV4-1
clone_size: .
d_call: .
cdr3_aa: CASSQVPGDNSPLHF
cdr3_nt: TGCGCCAGCAGCCAAGTGCCAGGGGATAATTCACCCCTCCACTTT

j_call: TRBJ1-1
v_call: TRBV9
clone_size: .
d_call: TRBD1
cdr3_aa: CASSATGDGNTEAFF
cdr3_nt: TGTGCCAGCAGCGCGACAGGGGATGGGAACACTGAAGCTTTCTTT

j_call: TRBJ1-2
v_call: TRBV27
clone_size: once
d_call: .
cdr3_aa: CASSSAGVYGYTF
cdr3_nt: TGTGCCAGCAGTTCAGCAGGTGTCTATGGCTACACCTTC

j_call: TRBJ2-1
v_call: TRBV4-2
clone_size: .
d_call: TRBD2
cdr3_aa: CASSTLAGDEQFF
cdr3_nt: TGTGCCAGCAGTACACTAGCGGGGGATGAGCAGTTCTTC

j_call: TRBJ2-7
v_call: TRBV7-9
clone_size: .
d_call: .
cdr3_aa: CASSHEGFEQYF
cdr3_nt: TGTGCCAGCAGCCATGAGGGATTCGAGCAGTACTTC

j_call: TRBJ2-2
v_call: TRBV4-3
clone_size: .
d_call: TRBD1
cdr3_aa: CASSRDRTNTGELFF
cdr3_nt: TGCGCCAGCAGCCGGGACAGGACGAACACCGGGGAGCTGTTTTTT

j_call: TRBJ2-7
v_call: TRBV4-3
clone_size: once
d_call: TRBD1
cdr3_aa: CASSRDRVRYEQYF
cdr3_nt: TGCGCCAGCAGCCGGGACAGGGTAAGGTACGAGCAGTACTTC

j_call: TRBJ2-7
v_call: TRBV25-1
clone_size: .
d_call: .
cdr3_aa: CASSDPDNYEQYF
cdr3_nt: TGTGCCAGCAGTGACCCCGACAACTACGAGCAGTACTTC

j_call: TRBJ1-2
v_call: TRBV15
clone_size: .
d_call: .
cdr3_aa: CATSRTSVAGDNYGYTF
cdr3_nt: TGTGCCACCAGCAGAACATCCGTGGCAGGGGATAACTATGGCTACACCTTC

j_call: TRBJ2-2
v_call: TRBV5-8
clone_size: .
d_call: .
cdr3_aa: CASSPGGLNPGELFF
cdr3_nt: TGTGCCAGCAGCCCCGGCGGGCTAAACCCCGGGGAGCTGTTTTTT

j_call: TRBJ1-1
v_call: TRBV4-1
clone_size: once
d_call: .
cdr3_aa: CASSQDRMNTEAFF
cdr3_nt: TGCGCCAGCAGCCAAGACAGGATGAACACTGAAGCTTTCTTT

j_call: TRBJ1-4
v_call: TRBV5-4
clone_size: .
d_call: .
cdr3_aa: CASSLSGKVNEKLFF
cdr3_nt: TGTGCCAGCAGCTTGTCGGGGAAAGTCAATGAAAAACTGTTTTTT

j_call: TRBJ1-1
v_call: TRBV5-1
clone_size: .
d_call: .
cdr3_aa: CASSSLGLTEAFF
cdr3_nt: TGCGCCAGCAGCTCCTTGGGACTCACTGAAGCTTTCTTT

j_call: TRBJ1-2
v_call: TRBV29-1
clone_size: .
d_call: .
cdr3_aa: CSVEDSNYGYTF
cdr3_nt: TGCAGCGTCGAGGACAGTAACTATGGCTACACCTTC

j_call: TRBJ1-1
v_call: TRBV27
clone_size: few
d_call: .
cdr3_aa: CASRSGATEAFF
cdr3_nt: TGTGCCAGCAGATCAGGGGCCACTGAAGCTTTCTTT

j_call: TRBJ1-1
v_call: TRBV4-1
clone_size: .
d_call: .
cdr3_aa: CASSQDSAVRPEAFF
cdr3_nt: TGCGCCAGCAGCCAAGATTCCGCAGTGCGGCCTGAAGCTTTCTTT

j_call: TRBJ1-6
v_call: TRBV4-2
clone_size: .
d_call: TRBD1
cdr3_aa: CASSQEGGQPYNSPLHF
cdr3_nt: TGTGCCAGCAGCCAAGAGGGGGGACAGCCTTATAATTCACCCCTCCACTTT

j_call: TRBJ2-6
v_call: TRBV9
clone_size: .
d_call: .
cdr3_aa: CASSVPTGPGANVLTF
cdr3_nt: TGTGCCAGCAGCGTCCCTACAGGTCCTGGGGCCAACGTCCTGACTTTC